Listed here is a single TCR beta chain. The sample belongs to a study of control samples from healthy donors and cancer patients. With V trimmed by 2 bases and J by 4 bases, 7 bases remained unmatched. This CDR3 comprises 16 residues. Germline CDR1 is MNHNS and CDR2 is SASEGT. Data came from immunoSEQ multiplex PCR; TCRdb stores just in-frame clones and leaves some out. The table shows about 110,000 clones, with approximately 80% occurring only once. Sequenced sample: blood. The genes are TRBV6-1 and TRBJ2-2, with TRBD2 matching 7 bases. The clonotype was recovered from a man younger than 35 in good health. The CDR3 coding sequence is TGTGCCAGCAGTGAACGGGCGGGGGTAGGCACCGGGGAGCTGTTTTTT. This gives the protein CASSERAGVGTGELFF.